These 27 T cell receptor beta chains originate from one sample sequenced in a study of T-cell memory formation after mild COVID-19. A single record per CDR3 protein comes from TCRdb applying MiXCR to the 5' RACE reads. The sample carries 250,000 to 400,000 distinct CDR3 sequences, more than 13% recorded once. Sequencing used PBMCs or a T cell subset sorted from them (not recorded which). The receptors here all came from a man younger than 30 who had mild COVID-19 (a few samples of this study predate the infection). Cell type and time point are not known.

The chain uses TRBV2 and TRBJ2-1; D remains unclear. This CDR3 is built from 15 residues. Trimming cost V 6 bases and J 4 bases, with 16 bases left between them. CDR1 SNHLY and CDR2 FYNNEI come from the germline V gene. Here the CDR3 reads CASSEPVGLYNEQFF. CDR3 nucleotides: TGTGCCAGCAGCGAACCTGTAGGGTTGTACAATGAGCAGTTCTTC.

This clonotype was found a few times. The CDR3 spells CASSLSGTDMNTEAFF. The CDR3 DNA follows: TGCGCCAGCAGTTTGTCCGGGACGGACATGAACACTGAAGCTTTCTTT. This chain joins TRBV5-1 and TRBJ1-1, with a weak D call TRBD1 (5 bases). The V and J ends lost 5 bases and 0 bases respectively, with 17 bases between them. Germline CDR1 is SGHRS and CDR2 is YFSETQ. This CDR3 contains 16 residues.

This clonotype has a handful of counts. The rearrangement links TRBV5-1 to TRBJ2-5; 9 bases match TRBD1. This CDR3 comprises 14 residues. V gave up 5 bases and J gave up 5 bases; unmatched junction bases: 7. The germline gives CDR1 SGHRS, CDR2 YFSETQ. The CDR3 here is CASRRTGEGETQYF. CDR3 nucleotides: TGCGCCAGCAGACGGACAGGGGAGGGCGAGACCCAGTACTTC.

This clonotype was seen ten or more times. V and J are TRBV6-5 and TRBJ2-2; D is possibly TRBD1 (6 bases). V gave up 0 bases and J gave up 3 bases, with 14 bases separating them. The CDR3 spans 17 residues. Germline CDR1 is MNHEY and CDR2 is SVGAGI. As DNA, the CDR3 is TGTGCCAGCAGTTACTCCCCCAGGGGTGCGGACACCGGGGAGCTGTTTTTT. Its translation is CASSYSPRGADTGELFF.

The V gene is TRBV6-5, the J gene TRBJ1-2; D may be TRBD1 (5 bases). Germline-derived CDR1 and CDR2 are MNHEY and SVGAGI. This CDR3 has 12 residues. Trimming stripped 6 bases from V and 6 bases from J, with 11 bases between. CDR3 DNA sequence: TGTGCCAGCAGACTCGGGGCAAATGGCTACACCTTC. This sequence encodes CASRLGANGYTF.

This clonotype was observed a few times. CDR3 in amino acids: CSAHLLAGAGKAQYF. The CDR3 nucleotides read TGCAGTGCGCACCTACTAGCGGGGGCCGGGAAGGCCCAGTACTTC. This chain joins TRBV20-1 and TRBJ2-5; 11 nucleotides agree with TRBD2. The CDR3 is made up of 15 amino acids. CDR1 is DFQATT, CDR2 SNEGSKA, per germline (reference sequence). Germline trimming cut 6 bases from V and 9 bases from J; bases unmatched to any gene: 15.

The DNA of the CDR3 is TGTGCCAGCAGCCTTAGGGCGGGAGACCAAGAGACCCAGTACTTC. This sequence encodes CASSLRAGDQETQYF. The chain employs TRBV7-2 and TRBJ2-5; 7 bases are a match to TRBD2. The CDR3 is 15 residues long. Trimming at V came to 5 bases and at J to 0 bases, leaving 6 bases not matched to a gene. Germline V gene sequence: CDR1 SGHTA, CDR2 FQGNSA.

This clonotype was seen a handful of times. The rearrangement links TRBV25-1 to TRBJ2-2, with D perhaps TRBD1 or TRBD2 (7 bases each). The CDR3 extends over 15 amino acids. The germline CDR1 and CDR2 sequences are MGHDK and SYGVNS. The ends were cut back, 4 bases at V and 4 bases at J, with 13 bases in the middle. The CDR3 loop is CASSGEGASTGELFF. The CDR3 nucleotides read TGTGCCAGCAGTGGGGAGGGGGCGAGCACCGGGGAGCTGTTTTTT.

This rearrangement joins TRBV2 to TRBJ2-1; D not certain. The CDR3 consists of 11 residues. Deletions cut 3 bases from V and 7 bases from J, with 4 bases between. From germline, CDR1 is SNHLY and CDR2 FYNNEI. CDR3 loop: CASSEWNEQFF. In DNA, the CDR3 is TGTGCCAGCAGTGAGTGGAATGAGCAGTTCTTC.

Note on this clonotype: A read error may be the cause here, since a much bigger clone is one base away. The J gene is TRBJ2-3, the V gene TRBV5-5; 10 bases are shared with TRBD2. The CDR3 is made up of 16 amino acids. Germline assignment: CDR1 SGHKS and CDR2 YYEKEE (reference sequence). After removal of 0 bases from V and 2 bases from J, the junction contained 3 bases not matched to a gene. CDR3 nucleotide sequence: TGTGCCAGCAGCTTGGAGCTAGCGGGGGCCACAGATACGCAGTATTTT. The encoded protein is CASSLELAGATDTQYF.

The table lists this clonotype with many counts. The chain combines TRBV7-2 with TRBJ2-3; weak D call: TRBD2 (6 bases). The germline V gene has CDR1 SGHTA and CDR2 FQGNSA. Between the trimmed V and J ends, which lost 5 bases and 1 base, there was a span of 16 bases. The CDR3 loop spans 16 amino acids. The CDR3 DNA reads TGTGCCAGCAGCCGGGACCTCCAGCGGGGCACAGATACGCAGTATTTT. Translating gives CASSRDLQRGTDTQYF.

This chain links TRBV7-9 with TRBJ1-6, with a weak D call TRBD1 (5 bases). The CDR3 is made up of 19 amino acids. Germline values: CDR1 SEHNR, CDR2 FQNEAQ (reference sequence). The germline V and J ends were trimmed by 1 base and 6 bases, with 22 bases remaining between them. CDR3 sequence reads: CASSLVDKGPGMGNSPLHF. CDR3 bases: TGTGCCAGCAGCTTAGTGGACAAGGGGCCAGGGATGGGTAATTCACCCCTCCACTTT.

This chain links TRBV28 with TRBJ2-3, with 9 bases identical to TRBD1. With V trimmed by 4 bases and J by 2 bases, 7 bases remained unmatched. Germline V gene sequence: CDR1 MDHEN, CDR2 SYDVKM. The CDR3 spans 16 residues. The CDR3 is CASSSNRGRVTDTQYF. The CDR3 DNA reads TGTGCCAGCAGTTCCAACAGGGGGCGCGTCACAGATACGCAGTATTTT.

This chain joins TRBV6-6 and TRBJ2-7, with D perhaps TRBD1 (5 bases). Per germline, CDR1 MNHNY and CDR2 SVGAGI (reference sequence). This CDR3 contains 15 residues. V lost 3 bases to trimming and J lost 2 bases, with 14 bases between them. The chain's CDR3 is CASSYDAGPTYEQYV. In DNA, the CDR3 is TGTGCCAGCAGTTATGACGCAGGGCCGACCTACGAGCAGTACGTC.

The V and J genes are TRBV18 and TRBJ1-2; possibly TRBD1 for D (6 bases). V lost 2 bases, J lost 4 bases, and 11 bases lay in between. Germline V gene lookup returns CDR1 KGHSH and CDR2 LQKENI. The CDR3 covers 14 residues. The CDR3: CASSPGGHGYGYTF. CDR3 in DNA: TGTGCCAGCTCACCAGGGGGACACGGCTATGGCTACACCTTC. Looking up the rest from reference TRBV18 and TRBJ1-2 gives the full variable domain: NAGVMQNPRHLVRRRGQEARLRCSPMKGHSHVYWYRQLPEEGLKFMVYLQKENIIDESGMPKERFSAEFPKEGPSILRIQQVVRGDSAAYFCASSPGGHGYGYTFGSGTRLTVV.

V gene TRBV12-3 or TRBV12-4 combines with J gene TRBJ2-5; the D gene is possibly TRBD2 (6 bases). V was pared by 6 bases and J by 5 bases, with 13 bases between. CDR3 size: 13 residues. The CDR3 is CASSQSRGETQYF. CDR3 sequence (DNA): TGTGCCAGCAGCCAGAGCCGGGGGGAGACCCAGTACTTC.

This clonotype was picked up many times. The chain carries TRBV5-1 and TRBJ2-4; D gene unclear. The CDR3 runs 14 residues. The V gene's germline CDR1 is SGHRS and CDR2 YFSETQ. V lost 4 bases to trimming and J lost 7 bases, with 15 bases between them. Here the CDR3 DNA reads TGCGCCAGCAGCATTGACAAACCTGGGAACATTCAGTACTTC. Protein: CASSIDKPGNIQYF.

The table lists this clonotype with a few counts. The chain combines TRBV7-3 with TRBJ1-1; D unresolved. V gave up 4 bases and J gave up 9 bases, with 15 bases separating them. Germline CDR1 and CDR2: SGHTA and FQGTGA. CDR3 length: 13 amino acids. CDR3 sequence: CASSSNTGGKAFF. The CDR3 bases are TGTGCCAGCAGCTCTAACACGGGTGGGAAAGCTTTCTTT. The whole variable domain, filled in from reference TRBV7-3 and TRBJ1-1, reads GAGVSQTPSNKVTEKGKYVELRCDPISGHTALYWYRQSLGQGPEFLIYFQGTGAADDSGLPNDRFFAVRPEGSVSTLKIQRTERGDSAVYLCASSSNTGGKAFFGQGTRLTVV.

This clonotype was detected many times. V and J are TRBV5-1 and TRBJ2-7; D tentatively fits TRBD1 or TRBD2 (6 bases each). In germline, CDR1 is SGHRS, CDR2 YFSETQ. The CDR3 has 15 amino acids. Deletions cut 4 bases from V and 3 bases from J, with 17 bases between. CDR3 region: CASSRPGAESYEQYF. DNA of the CDR3: TGCGCCAGCAGCCGGCCGGGGGCAGAGAGCTACGAGCAGTACTTC.

V and J are TRBV3-1 and TRBJ1-2; perhaps TRBD1 as D (5 bases). Germline CDR1 and CDR2: LGHDT and YNNKEL (reference sequence). The CDR3 extends over 17 amino acids. The ends were cut back, 4 bases at V and 4 bases at J, with 22 bases in the middle. In DNA, the CDR3 is TGTGCCAGCAGCCCCGGGTTGGGGGGAACCACAACCTATGGCTACACCTTC. Translated, it gives CASSPGLGGTTTYGYTF.

This clonotype was picked up a small number of times. The CDR3 DNA follows: TGTGCCAGTAGTATGGACCTCCGGCCGCCCCAGCATTTT. It yields the protein CASSMDLRPPQHF. This chain links TRBV19 with TRBJ1-5; D is undetermined. The germline CDR1 and CDR2 sequences are LNHDA and SQIVND (reference sequence). The CDR3 has 13 amino acids. The ends were cut back, 3 bases at V and 9 bases at J, with 12 bases in the middle.

This clonotype was counted between two and nine times. V usage is TRBV6-1 and J usage is TRBJ2-1; TRBD2 might be the D (6 bases). From germline, CDR1 is MNHNS and CDR2 SASEGT. The CDR3 sequence is 16 residues long. V dropped 4 bases and J dropped 6 bases, with 19 bases sitting between them. This chain's CDR3 is CASSVGGAFSLNEQFF. CDR3 sequence (DNA): TGTGCCAGCAGTGTCGGCGGGGCGTTTTCTCTCAATGAGCAGTTCTTC.

The chain employs TRBV4-2 and TRBJ1-2; 8 bases agree with TRBD1. This CDR3 has 15 residues. The V gene's germline CDR1 is LGHNA and CDR2 YNFKEQ. J lost 5 bases, V lost 1 base, and 6 bases had no gene match. CDR3 sequence (DNA): TGTGCCAGCAGCCAAGTAGGCAGGGGGCTTTATGGCTACACCTTC. Translated: CASSQVGRGLYGYTF.

V and J are TRBV5-1 and TRBJ1-2; 9 bases agree with TRBD1. J was trimmed by 6 bases and V by 3 bases; bases with no gene match: 9. From germline, CDR1 is SGHRS and CDR2 YFSETQ. The CDR3 consists of 15 residues. In nucleotides, the CDR3 is TGCGCCAGCAGCTCGCCGGGACAGGGAGGGGATGGCTACACCTTC. Its translation: CASSSPGQGGDGYTF. The full variable domain, with the rest looked up from reference TRBV5-1 and TRBJ1-2, is KAGVTQTPRYLIKTRGQQVTLSCSPISGHRSVSWYQQTPGQGLQFLFEYFSETQRNKGNFPGRFSGRQFSNSRSEMNVSTLELGDSALYLCASSSPGQGGDGYTFGSGTRLTVV.

J is TRBJ1-2 and V is TRBV5-1, with 8 nucleotides matching TRBD1. The CDR3 has 13 amino acids. Germline trimming cut 5 bases from V and 3 bases from J; bases unmatched to any gene: 3. Germline loops: CDR1 SGHRS, CDR2 YFSETQ. CDR3 loop: CASSHRGYYGYTF. Here the CDR3 DNA reads TGCGCCAGCAGTCACAGGGGGTACTATGGCTACACCTTC.

The J gene is TRBJ1-1, the V gene TRBV2, with D tentatively TRBD1 (5 bases). This CDR3 spans 17 amino acids. The V gene's germline CDR1 is SNHLY and CDR2 FYNNEI. Trimming stripped 1 base from V and 1 base from J, with 16 bases between. The CDR3: CASSEGPAGDPNTEAFF. CDR3 DNA: TGTGCCAGCAGTGAAGGACCCGCGGGGGATCCGAACACTGAAGCTTTCTTT.

This clonotype came up a few times. This rearrangement joins TRBV6-1 to TRBJ2-7; D is unclear. CDR1 MNHNS and CDR2 SASEGT come from the germline V gene. CDR3 length: 11 residues. With 10 bases removed from V and 3 bases from J, the gap between germline ends came to 10 bases. This CDR3 reads CATTDGYEQYV. CDR3 bases: TGTGCCACCACGGACGGCTACGAGCAGTACGTC.